This T cell receptor (beta chain) emerged from a study of blood T cells in healthy people across ages. Whole-study findings and limits: Samples with more naive T cells showed higher observed beta diversity. Unsorted PBMCs prevented conclusive naive versus antigen-experienced comparison.

A second PCR, run for 7 to 11 cycles, used a sample-barcoded 5' primer plus a J-beta primer mix. Tagging of each cDNA molecule was performed by a template-switch adaptor with 12 random nucleotides. TCRdb analysed the 5' RACE reads with MiXCR anew, one entry per CDR3 protein. This sample yields over 500,000 distinct CDR3 sequences, of which 52% are seen a single time; 13% belongs to the top ten. Each sample used at least 6.5 million PBMCs. Remarks on this clonotype: What it recognizes is unknown.

The CDR3 has 18 amino acids. V lost 0 bases and J 0 bases, leaving 18 bases between the germline ends. CDR1 is MNHEY, CDR2 SMNVEV, per germline (reference sequence). This sequence joins TRBV27 and TRBJ2-7, with D hard to call. The origin of this receptor is an elderly woman in good health. The specimen sequenced was blood. CDR3 in amino acids: CASSLSRMVGQDSYEQYF. CDR3 nucleotide sequence: TGTGCCAGCAGTTTATCACGGATGGTTGGGCAGGACTCCTACGAGCAGTACTTC.